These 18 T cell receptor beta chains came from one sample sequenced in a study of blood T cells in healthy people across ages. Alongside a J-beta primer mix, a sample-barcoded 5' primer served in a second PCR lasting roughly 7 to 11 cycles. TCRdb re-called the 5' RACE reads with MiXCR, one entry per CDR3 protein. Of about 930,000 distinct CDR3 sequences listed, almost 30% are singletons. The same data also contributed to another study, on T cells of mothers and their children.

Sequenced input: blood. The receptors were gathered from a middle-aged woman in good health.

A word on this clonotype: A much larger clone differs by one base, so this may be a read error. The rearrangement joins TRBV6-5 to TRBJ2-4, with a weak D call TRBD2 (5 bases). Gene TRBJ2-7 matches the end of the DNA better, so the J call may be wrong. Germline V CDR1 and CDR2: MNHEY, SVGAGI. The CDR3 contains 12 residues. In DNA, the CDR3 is TGTGCCGGCAGGACCCCGGGAAACGAGCAGTACTTC. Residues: CAGRTPGNEQYF.

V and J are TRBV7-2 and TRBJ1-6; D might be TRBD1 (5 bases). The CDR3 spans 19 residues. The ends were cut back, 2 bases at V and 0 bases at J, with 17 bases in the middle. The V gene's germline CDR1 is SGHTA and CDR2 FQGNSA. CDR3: CASSLRLQVQSSYNSPLHF. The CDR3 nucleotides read TGTGCCAGCAGCTTACGTCTACAGGTTCAGAGCTCCTATAATTCACCCCTCCACTTT.

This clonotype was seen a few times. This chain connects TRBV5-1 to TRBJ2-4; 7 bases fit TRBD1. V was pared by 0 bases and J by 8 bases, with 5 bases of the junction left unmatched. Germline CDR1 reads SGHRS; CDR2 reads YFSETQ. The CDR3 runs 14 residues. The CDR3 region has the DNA TGCGCCAGCAGCTTGGGAGGGGGCACGGACATTCAGTACTTC. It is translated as CASSLGGGTDIQYF.

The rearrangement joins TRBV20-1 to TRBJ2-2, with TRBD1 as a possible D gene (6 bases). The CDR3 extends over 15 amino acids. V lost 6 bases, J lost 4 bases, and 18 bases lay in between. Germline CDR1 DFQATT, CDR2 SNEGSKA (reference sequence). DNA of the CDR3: TGCAGTGCCAACAACAGGGCTAGAGGCACCGGGGAGCTGTTTTTT. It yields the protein CSANNRARGTGELFF.

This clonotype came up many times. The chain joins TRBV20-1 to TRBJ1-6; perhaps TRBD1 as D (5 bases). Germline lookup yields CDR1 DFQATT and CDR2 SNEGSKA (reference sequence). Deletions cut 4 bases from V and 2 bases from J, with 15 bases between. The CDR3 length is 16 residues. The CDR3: CSANKRGFAYNSPLHF. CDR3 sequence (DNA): TGCAGTGCTAATAAACGGGGCTTCGCCTATAATTCACCCCTCCACTTT.

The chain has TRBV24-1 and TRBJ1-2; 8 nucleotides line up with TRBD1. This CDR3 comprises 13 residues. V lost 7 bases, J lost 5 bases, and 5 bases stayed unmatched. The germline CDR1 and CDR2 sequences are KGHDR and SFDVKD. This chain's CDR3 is CATRQTGEYGYTF. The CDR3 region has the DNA TGTGCCACCAGACAGACAGGGGAGTATGGCTACACCTTC.

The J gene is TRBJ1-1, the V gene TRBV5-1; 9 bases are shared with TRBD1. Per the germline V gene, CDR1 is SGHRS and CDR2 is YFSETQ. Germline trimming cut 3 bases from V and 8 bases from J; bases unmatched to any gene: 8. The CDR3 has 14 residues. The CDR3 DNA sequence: TGCGCCAGCAGCTCGACAGGGGGGAACTACGAAGCTTTCTTT. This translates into CASSSTGGNYEAFF. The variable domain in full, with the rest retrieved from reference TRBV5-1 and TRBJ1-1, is KAGVTQTPRYLIKTRGQQVTLSCSPISGHRSVSWYQQTPGQGLQFLFEYFSETQRNKGNFPGRFSGRQFSNSRSEMNVSTLELGDSALYLCASSSTGGNYEAFFGQGTRLTVV.

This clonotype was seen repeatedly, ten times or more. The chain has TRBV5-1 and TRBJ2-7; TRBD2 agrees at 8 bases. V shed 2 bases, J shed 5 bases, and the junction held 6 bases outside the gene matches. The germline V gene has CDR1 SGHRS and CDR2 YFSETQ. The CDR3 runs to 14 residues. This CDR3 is CASSFVAGIDEQYF. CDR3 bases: TGCGCCAGCAGCTTCGTAGCGGGGATCGACGAGCAGTACTTC.

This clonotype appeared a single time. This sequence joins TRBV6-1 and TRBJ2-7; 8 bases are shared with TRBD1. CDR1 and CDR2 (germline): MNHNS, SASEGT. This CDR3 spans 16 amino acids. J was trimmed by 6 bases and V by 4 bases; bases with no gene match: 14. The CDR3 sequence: CASSAHPTDRATEQYF. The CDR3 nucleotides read TGTGCCAGCAGTGCCCACCCGACGGACAGGGCAACCGAGCAGTACTTC.

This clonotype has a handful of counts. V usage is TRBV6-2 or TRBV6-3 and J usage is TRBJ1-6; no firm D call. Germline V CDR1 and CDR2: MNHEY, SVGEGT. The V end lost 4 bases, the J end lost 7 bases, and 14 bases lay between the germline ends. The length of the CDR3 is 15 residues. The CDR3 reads CASSFAGTANSPLHF. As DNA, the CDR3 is TGTGCCAGCAGTTTCGCAGGTACCGCCAATTCACCCCTCCACTTT.

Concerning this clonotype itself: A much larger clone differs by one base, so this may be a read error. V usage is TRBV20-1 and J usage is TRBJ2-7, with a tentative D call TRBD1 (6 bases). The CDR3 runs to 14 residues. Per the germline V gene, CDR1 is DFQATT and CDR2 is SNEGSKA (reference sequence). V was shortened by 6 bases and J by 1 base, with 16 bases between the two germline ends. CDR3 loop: CSAPGRGKSYEQYF. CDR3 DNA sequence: TGCAGTGCGCCGGGCAGGGGAAAATCCTACGAGCAGTACTTC.

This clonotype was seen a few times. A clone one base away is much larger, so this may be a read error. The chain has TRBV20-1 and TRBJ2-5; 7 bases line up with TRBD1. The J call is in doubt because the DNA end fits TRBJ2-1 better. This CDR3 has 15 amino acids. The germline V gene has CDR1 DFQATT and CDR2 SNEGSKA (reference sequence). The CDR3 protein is CSAPNPRDRKETQFF. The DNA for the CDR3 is TGCAGTGCGCCGAACCCACGGGACAGAAAAGAGACCCAGTTCTTC.

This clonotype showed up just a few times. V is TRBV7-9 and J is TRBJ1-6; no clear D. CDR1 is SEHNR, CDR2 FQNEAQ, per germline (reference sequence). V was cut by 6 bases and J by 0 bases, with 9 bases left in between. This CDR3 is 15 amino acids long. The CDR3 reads CASSRDSSYNSPLHF. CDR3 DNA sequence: TGTGCCAGCAGTAGAGATAGCTCCTATAATTCACCCCTCCACTTT.

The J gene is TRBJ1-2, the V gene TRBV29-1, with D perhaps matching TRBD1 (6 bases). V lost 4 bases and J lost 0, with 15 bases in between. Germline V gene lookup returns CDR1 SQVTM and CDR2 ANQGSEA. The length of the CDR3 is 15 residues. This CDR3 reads CSVGLQGPANYGYTF. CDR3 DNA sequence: TGCAGCGTTGGCCTTCAGGGGCCAGCTAACTATGGCTACACCTTC. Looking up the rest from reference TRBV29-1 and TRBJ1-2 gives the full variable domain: SAVISQKPSRDICQRGTSLTIQCQVDSQVTMMFWYRQQPGQSLTLIATANQGSEATYESGFVIDKFPISRPNLTFSTLTVSNMSPEDSSIYLCSVGLQGPANYGYTFGSGTRLTVV.

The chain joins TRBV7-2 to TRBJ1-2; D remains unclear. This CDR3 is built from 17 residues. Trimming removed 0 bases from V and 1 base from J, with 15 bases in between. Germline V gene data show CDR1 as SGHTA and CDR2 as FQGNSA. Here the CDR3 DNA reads TGTGCCAGCAGCTTAGCGGGGAGCCAGGCGTTTAACTATGGCTACACCTTC. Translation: CASSLAGSQAFNYGYTF.

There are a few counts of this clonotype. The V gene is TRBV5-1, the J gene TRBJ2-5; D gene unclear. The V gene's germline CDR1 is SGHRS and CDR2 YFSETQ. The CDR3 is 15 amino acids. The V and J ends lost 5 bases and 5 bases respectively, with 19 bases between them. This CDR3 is CASRINGQTYETQYF. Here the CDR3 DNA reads TGCGCCAGCAGAATTAACGGGCAAACCTACGAGACCCAGTACTTC.

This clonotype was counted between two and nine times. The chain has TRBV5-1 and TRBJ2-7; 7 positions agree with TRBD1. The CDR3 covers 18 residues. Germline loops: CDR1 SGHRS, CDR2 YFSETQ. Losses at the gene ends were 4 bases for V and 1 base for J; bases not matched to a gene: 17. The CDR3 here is CASSPGYNEQGDSYEQYF. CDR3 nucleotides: TGCGCCAGCAGCCCGGGATATAACGAGCAGGGGGATTCCTACGAGCAGTACTTC.

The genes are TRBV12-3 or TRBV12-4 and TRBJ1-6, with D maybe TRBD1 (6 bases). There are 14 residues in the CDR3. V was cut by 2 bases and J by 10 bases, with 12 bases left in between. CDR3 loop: CASSLQTGRSPLHF. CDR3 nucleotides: TGTGCCAGCAGTTTACAGACAGGAAGATCACCCCTCCACTTT.